This T cell receptor beta chain comes out of a study of T cell responses to AZD1222 COVID-19 vaccine. This CDR3 comprises 17 residues. V was clipped by 1 base and J by 2 bases; unmatched bases: 10. Germline-derived CDR1 and CDR2 are MNHNS and SASEGT. Clones were sequenced by immunoSEQ multiplex PCR, and TCRdb holds only the in-frame ones, with some missing. The sample holds around 140,000 clones, just under 95% seen once. This clone was seen a handful of times. The chain employs TRBV6-1 and TRBJ1-2; 7 bases map to TRBD1. This specimen was peripheral blood, taken after recovery from COVID-19. This receptor was taken from an adult who had recovered from COVID-19. CDR3 nucleotides: TGTGCCAGCAGTGAAGGGGGAGACAGGGACAGAAACTATGGCTACACCTTC. Protein: CASSEGGDRDRNYGYTF.